The 15 T cell receptor beta chains below were found in one sample sequenced in a study of control samples from healthy donors and cancer patients. Method: immunoSEQ multiplex PCR; TCRdb's copy keeps in-frame clones and lacks some. The table has around 68,000 clones, approximately 84% seen once; the top ten hold about 3%. Sequenced input: PBMCs. These receptors came from a woman between 45 and 65 years old with lung cancer.

The V gene is TRBV6-2 or TRBV6-3, the J gene TRBJ2-1; TRBD1 is a possible D gene (7 bases). Germline V lookup: CDR1 MNHEY, CDR2 SVGEGT. The CDR3 loop spans 15 amino acids. V was trimmed by 6 bases and J by 7 bases, leaving 19 bases between them. CDR3 bases: TGTGCCAGCAGCCCCCAGTGGAGGGGGCAAAATGAGCAGTTCTTC. This encodes CASSPQWRGQNEQFF.

V gene TRBV30 combines with J gene TRBJ1-2; D remains ambiguous. Germline-derived CDR1 and CDR2 are GTSNPN and SVGIG (reference sequence). The V end lost 4 bases, the J end lost 7 bases, and 13 bases lay between the germline ends. The CDR3 is 12 residues long. For the CDR3, the DNA is TGTGCCTGGAATGGTCGGCAGGCTGGCTACACCTTC. It encodes CAWNGRQAGYTF.

The count of this clone is one. The CDR3 spells CASSQDRAVTEKLFF. CDR3 sequence (DNA): TGCGCCAGCAGCCAAGACAGGGCCGTCACTGAAAAACTGTTTTTT. The chain couples TRBV4-3 to TRBJ1-4, with D tentatively TRBD1 (5 bases). Germline V gene sequence: CDR1 LGHNA, CDR2 YSLEER. The CDR3 runs to 15 residues. V gave up 0 bases and J gave up 7 bases, with 12 bases separating them.

The V gene is TRBV7-2, the J gene TRBJ1-1, with unresolved D. Trimming shortened V by 4 bases and J by 4 bases, and 10 bases separated the two germline ends. CDR3 length: 13 amino acids. Germline lookup yields CDR1 SGHTA and CDR2 FQGNSA. The CDR3 nucleotides are TGTGCCAGCAGCTCATCGTTGAGCACTGAAGCTTTCTTT. This codes for CASSSSLSTEAFF.

The J gene is TRBJ1-1, the V gene TRBV27; 8 bases line up with TRBD1. J was trimmed by 7 bases and V by 5 bases; bases with no gene match: 9. This CDR3 comprises 14 residues. Per the germline V gene, CDR1 is MNHEY and CDR2 is SMNVEV (reference sequence). The CDR3 region is CASSAAPGQVEAFF. The CDR3 coding sequence is TGTGCCAGCAGTGCAGCTCCGGGACAGGTTGAAGCTTTCTTT.

The V call is TRBV25-1, the J call TRBJ2-1, with 8 bases matching TRBD2. Germline V gene data show CDR1 as MGHDK and CDR2 as SYGVNS. There are 15 residues in the CDR3. Trimming at V came to 5 bases and at J to 7 bases, leaving 10 bases not matched to a gene. The DNA for the CDR3 is TGTGCCAGCAGTACGTCCGGGGGGGCAGGGAATGAGCAGTTCTTC. It specifies CASSTSGGAGNEQFF.

The rearrangement links TRBV5-8 to TRBJ1-5; tentatively, D is TRBD1 (6 bases). CDR1 SGHTS and CDR2 YDEGEE come from the germline V gene. This CDR3 region has 15 residues. Trimming shortened V by 3 bases and J by 7 bases, and 17 bases separated the two germline ends. In nucleotides, the CDR3 is TGTGCCAGCAGCTCACCGACAGGATTAGGACAGCCCCAGCATTTT. Protein sequence: CASSSPTGLGQPQHF.

In nucleotides, the CDR3 is TGCGCCAGCAGCTTACTGACAGGGGATTACGCCTACGAGCAGTACTTC. The encoded protein is CASSLLTGDYAYEQYF. The V call is TRBV5-1, the J call TRBJ2-7; 8 bases are a match to TRBD1. Germline V gene data show CDR1 as SGHRS and CDR2 as YFSETQ. V was pared by 2 bases and J by 2 bases, with 9 bases of the junction left unmatched. The CDR3 consists of 16 residues.

This clone was counted only a few times. The gene calls are TRBV7-9 and TRBJ1-1; D unclear. Trimming left V 1 base short and J 6 bases short, with 9 bases between. The CDR3 length is 13 residues. Germline V gene sequence: CDR1 SEHNR, CDR2 FQNEAQ (reference sequence). The CDR3 nucleotides read TGTGCCAGCAGCTTAGATGCAGGCGCTGAAGCTTTCTTT. It codes for CASSLDAGAEAFF.

This sequence joins TRBV6-6 and TRBJ1-5, with TRBD1 matching 10 bases. Losses at the gene ends were 6 bases for V and 2 bases for J; bases not matched to a gene: 4. CDR1 and CDR2 from the germline V gene are MNHNY and SVGAGI (reference sequence). The CDR3 contains 15 residues. CDR3 sequence: CASSTGTGGNQPQHF. Written as DNA, the CDR3 is TGTGCCAGCAGCACCGGGACAGGGGGCAATCAGCCCCAGCATTTT.

The chain carries TRBV5-3 and TRBJ2-5; D ambiguous. TRBV5-3 carries the ORF label, with uncertain function. Trimming stripped 4 bases from V and 5 bases from J, with 6 bases between. The CDR3 has 11 residues. CDR3 sequence (DNA): TGTGCCAGAAGCCAGTGGGAGACCCAGTACTTC. The encoded protein is CARSQWETQYF.

The chain recombines TRBV7-9 with TRBJ2-1, with 7 nucleotides matching TRBD2. The ends lost 6 bases at V and 6 bases at J; junction bases unmatched: 8. The CDR3 is 14 amino acids. Germline V lookup: CDR1 SEHNR, CDR2 FQNEAQ (reference sequence). DNA of the CDR3: TGTGCCAGCAGATTCTCCGGGACTACCAATGAGCAGTTCTTC. Translated: CASRFSGTTNEQFF. The full variable domain, rest sourced from reference TRBV7-9 and TRBJ2-1, is DTGVSQNPRHKITKRGQNVTFRCDPISEHNRLYWYRQTLGQGPEFLTYFQNEAQLEKSRLLSDRFSAERPKGSFSTLEIQRTEQGDSAMYLCASRFSGTTNEQFFGPGTRLTVL.

The V call is TRBV6-5, the J call TRBJ2-7, with 11 bases identical to TRBD1. With 10 bases clipped from V and 6 bases from J, the junction kept 11 bases outside the gene matches. The V gene's germline CDR1 is MNHEY and CDR2 SVGAGI. The CDR3 consists of 14 residues. CDR3 residues: CATKLPGQGGEQYF. CDR3 nucleotides: TGTGCCACCAAACTTCCGGGACAGGGGGGCGAGCAGTACTTC.

The V and J genes are TRBV7-3 and TRBJ1-1; D is perhaps TRBD1 (5 bases). Trimming took 2 bases from V and 4 from J, leaving 11 bases between them. The CDR3 spans 14 residues. Germline V gene sequence: CDR1 SGHTA, CDR2 FQGTGA. CDR3 in DNA: TGTGCCAGCAGCTTACGGGGCGGGGGCACTGAAGCTTTCTTT. It translates to CASSLRGGGTEAFF.

The chain links TRBV10-3 to TRBJ1-1, with D unclear. Trimming took off 4 bases at V and 0 bases at J, with 18 bases between the two ends. The CDR3 runs 17 residues. The germline CDR1 and CDR2 sequences are ENHRY and SYGVKD. The CDR3 reads CAISVSRGVIMNTEAFF. The CDR3 bases are TGTGCCATCAGTGTGAGTCGCGGAGTAATCATGAACACTGAAGCTTTCTTT.